This T cell receptor beta chain was captured in a study of T cell changes during pregnancy in multiple sclerosis. Profiled with immunoSEQ multiplex PCR; TCRdb holds only in-frame clones, not every one. The sample lists 40,000 to 45,000 clones; 80% to 90% were seen once. V shed 0 bases and J 5 bases; nucleotides not matched to a gene: 3. In germline, CDR1 is LGHNA, CDR2 YNFKEQ. This CDR3 has 14 amino acids. This TCR was recovered from a female donor with multiple sclerosis, enrolled in a pregnancy study. Sequencing was performed on CD4+ T cells from peripheral blood mononuclear cells, taken in the first trimester of pregnancy. This chain connects TRBV4-2 to TRBJ1-2, with TRBD1 identical over 7 bases. The CDR3 protein is CASSQDNRGYGYTF. DNA of the CDR3: TGTGCCAGCAGCCAAGATAACAGGGGATATGGCTACACCTTC.